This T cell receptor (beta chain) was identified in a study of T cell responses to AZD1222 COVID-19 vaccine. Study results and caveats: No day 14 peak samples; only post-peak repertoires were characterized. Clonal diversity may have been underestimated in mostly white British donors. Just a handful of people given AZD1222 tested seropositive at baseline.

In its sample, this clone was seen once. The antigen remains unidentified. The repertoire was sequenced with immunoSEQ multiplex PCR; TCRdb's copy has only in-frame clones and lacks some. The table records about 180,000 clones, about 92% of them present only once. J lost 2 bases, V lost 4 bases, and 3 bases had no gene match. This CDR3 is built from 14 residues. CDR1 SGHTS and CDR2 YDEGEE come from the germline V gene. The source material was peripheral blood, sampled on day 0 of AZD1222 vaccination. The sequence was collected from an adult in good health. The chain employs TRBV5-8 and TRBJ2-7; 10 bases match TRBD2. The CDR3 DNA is TGTGCCAGCAGCAGAAGCGGGAGGGCCTACGAGCAGTACTTC. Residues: CASSRSGRAYEQYF.